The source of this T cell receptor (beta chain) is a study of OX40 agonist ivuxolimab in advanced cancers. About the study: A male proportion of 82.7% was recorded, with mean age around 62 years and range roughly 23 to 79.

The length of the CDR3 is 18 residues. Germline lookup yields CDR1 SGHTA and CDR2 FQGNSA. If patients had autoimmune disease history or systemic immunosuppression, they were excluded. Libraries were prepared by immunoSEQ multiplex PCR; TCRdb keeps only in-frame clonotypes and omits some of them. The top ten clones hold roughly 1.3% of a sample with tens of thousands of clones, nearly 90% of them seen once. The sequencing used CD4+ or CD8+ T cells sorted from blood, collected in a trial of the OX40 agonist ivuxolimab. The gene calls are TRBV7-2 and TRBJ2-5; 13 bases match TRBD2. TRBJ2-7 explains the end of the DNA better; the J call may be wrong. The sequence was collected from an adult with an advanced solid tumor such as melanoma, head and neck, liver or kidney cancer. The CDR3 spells CASSFTGTSGTTAYEQYF. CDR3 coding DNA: TGTGCCAGCAGCTTTACCGGGACTAGCGGGACTACAGCCTACGAGCAGTACTTC.